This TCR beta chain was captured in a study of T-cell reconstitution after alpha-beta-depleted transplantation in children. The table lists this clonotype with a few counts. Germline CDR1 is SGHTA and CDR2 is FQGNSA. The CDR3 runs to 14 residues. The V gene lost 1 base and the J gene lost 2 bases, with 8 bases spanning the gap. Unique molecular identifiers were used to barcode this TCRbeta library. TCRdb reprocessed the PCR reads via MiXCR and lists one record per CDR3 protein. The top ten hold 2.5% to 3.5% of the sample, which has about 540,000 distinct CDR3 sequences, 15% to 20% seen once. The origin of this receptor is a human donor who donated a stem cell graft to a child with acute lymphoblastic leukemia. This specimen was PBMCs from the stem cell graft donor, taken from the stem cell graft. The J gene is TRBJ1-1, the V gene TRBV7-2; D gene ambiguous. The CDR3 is CASSLVRPNTEAFF. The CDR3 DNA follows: TGTGCCAGCAGCTTAGTCCGGCCTAACACTGAAGCTTTCTTT.